The T cell receptor beta chain under discussion was sequenced for a study of beta chain features in type 1 diabetes. Study summary: On cell yields, gender and age, patients and healthy donors were similar. Findings of the study overall: Fewer insertions but more deletions were seen at VDJ junctions in type 1 diabetes patients. Type 1 diabetes patients showed a moderate but significant shortening of TCRB CDR3s in all four CD4+ subsets.

Notes on this clone: Its antigen is currently unknown.

Expressed TCRB transcripts were sequenced because the isolated RNA had all been reverse transcribed beforehand. TCRdb keeps only in-frame clones here, not all; method: immunoSEQ multiplex PCR. The profile shows about 320,000 clones, about 15% of them singletons. The CDR3 has 15 residues. CDR1 and CDR2 (germline): LNHDA, SQIVND (reference sequence). Trimming removed 2 bases from V and 0 bases from J, with 10 bases in between. This sequence was found in a man aged 25-45 years in good health. The chain joins TRBV19 to TRBJ1-1; D is unclear. Sequenced: central memory CD4+ T cells from blood. For the CDR3, the DNA is TGTGCCAGTAGTATAATGTTAGGAGTGAACACTGAAGCTTTCTTT. It is translated as CASSIMLGVNTEAFF.